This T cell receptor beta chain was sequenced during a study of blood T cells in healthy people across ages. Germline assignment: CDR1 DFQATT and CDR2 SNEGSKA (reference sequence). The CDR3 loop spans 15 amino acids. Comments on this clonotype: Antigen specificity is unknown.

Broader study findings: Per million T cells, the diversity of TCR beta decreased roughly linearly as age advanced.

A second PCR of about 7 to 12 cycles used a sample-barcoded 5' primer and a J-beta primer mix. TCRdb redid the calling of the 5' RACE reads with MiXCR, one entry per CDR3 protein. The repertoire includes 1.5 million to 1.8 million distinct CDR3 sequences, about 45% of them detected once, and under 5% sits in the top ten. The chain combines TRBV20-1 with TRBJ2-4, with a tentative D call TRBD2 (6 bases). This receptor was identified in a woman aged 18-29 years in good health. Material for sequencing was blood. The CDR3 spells CRVNRPGGKNCIQYF. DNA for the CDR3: TGCAGGGTTAACCGGCCCGGGGGTAAAAATTGCATTCAGTACTTC.